The 20 T cell receptor beta chains below come from one sample, sequenced in a study of molecular identifiers for immune sequencing clone quantification. MiXCR, applied by TCRdb to the PCR reads, yields one record per CDR3 protein. The data show some 590,000 distinct CDR3 sequences, about 25% seen once. The specimen sequenced was naive CD8+ T cells from blood, with Jurkat cell RNA spiked in. Sample subset: FACS-sorted CD8+CD4-CCR7+CD45RA+ naive T cells. These receptor sequences come from a human donor in good health. Some libraries in this study had Jurkat cell RNA spiked in.

There are a few counts of this clonotype. The chain is built from TRBV12-3 or TRBV12-4 and TRBJ2-5, with D perhaps assigned TRBD1 or TRBD2 (6 bases each). Trimming took 6 bases from V and 2 from J, leaving 16 bases between them. The CDR3 runs to 15 residues. The CDR3 loop is CASREGVSGQETQYF. The CDR3 DNA follows: TGTGCCAGCAGGGAGGGGGTTTCGGGGCAAGAGACCCAGTACTTC.

The chain has TRBV5-6 and TRBJ2-5; perhaps TRBD2 as D (6 bases). The CDR3 totals 12 residues. Per the germline V gene, CDR1 is SGHDT and CDR2 is YYEEEE. V shed 0 bases and J shed 7 bases, with 7 bases lying between them. As DNA, the CDR3 is TGTGCCAGCAGCTTGGCCGGGAGGACCCAGTACTTC. This codes for CASSLAGRTQYF.

The rearrangement links TRBV6-6 to TRBJ1-3; D is unclear. This CDR3 has 16 amino acids. Deletions cut 4 bases from V and 4 bases from J, with 17 bases between. Looked up from germline, CDR1 is MNHNY and CDR2 is SVGAGI (reference sequence). The CDR3 protein is CASSFGYRASGNTIYF. In DNA form, the CDR3 reads TGTGCCAGCAGTTTTGGGTATAGAGCTTCAGGAAACACCATATATTTT.

This chain links TRBV27 with TRBJ2-3; 8 bases are shared with TRBD1. CDR3 length equals 15 residues. Trimming at V came to 5 bases and at J to 4 bases, leaving 8 bases not matched to a gene. The germline V gene encodes CDR1 MNHEY and CDR2 SMNVEV (reference sequence). Written as DNA, the CDR3 is TGTGCCAGCAGTCCATTGGACAGGGAGGCAGATACGCAGTATTTT. Translation gives CASSPLDREADTQYF.

The chain uses TRBV20-1 and TRBJ2-1, with TRBD1 matching over 8 bases. Germline lookup yields CDR1 DFQATT and CDR2 SNEGSKA (reference sequence). This CDR3 has 16 amino acids. V shed 5 bases and J 8 bases; nucleotides not matched to a gene: 17. For the CDR3, the DNA is TGCAGTGCTTCAGCTGATGACAGGGGTCGCATGGATGAGCAGTTCTTC. This codes for CSASADDRGRMDEQFF.

Notes on this clonotype: A read error may explain this, as a much larger clone is one base away. The genes are TRBV7-2 and TRBJ1-1; D is uncertain. In germline, CDR1 is SGHTA, CDR2 FQGNSA. V lost 5 bases and J lost 3, with 7 bases in between. This CDR3 has 12 amino acids. CDR3: CASSVAYTEAFF. CDR3 in DNA: TGTGCCAGCAGCGTTGCCTACACTGAAGCTTTCTTT.

A remark on this clonotype: The CDR3 does not close with the conserved phenylalanine or tryptophan, likely indicating a read error. V is TRBV6-5 and J is TRBJ1-5; D perhaps matches TRBD1 (5 bases). Trimming cost V 6 bases and J 1 base, with 13 bases left between them. The CDR3 consists of 15 residues. The germline V gene has CDR1 MNHEY and CDR2 SVGAGI. The CDR3 is CASSESGGSNQPQHY. DNA of the CDR3: TGTGCCAGCAGCGAAAGTGGGGGAAGCAATCAGCCCCAGCATTAT.

The chain joins TRBV30 to TRBJ2-7, with D perhaps TRBD1 (5 bases). Trimming removed 2 bases from V and 7 bases from J, with 12 bases in between. The CDR3 extends over 12 amino acids. The germline V gene has CDR1 GTSNPN and CDR2 SVGIG (reference sequence). The CDR3 is CAWSQPQGEQYF. The CDR3 DNA sequence: TGTGCCTGGAGTCAACCCCAGGGAGAGCAGTACTTC.

As for this clonotype: The CDR3 does not end in the conserved phenylalanine or tryptophan, so this is likely a read error. This sequence joins TRBV4-1 and TRBJ2-3; D possibly corresponds to TRBD1 (5 bases). CDR3 length equals 15 residues. Trimming left V 1 base short and J 3 bases short, with 11 bases between. Germline assignment: CDR1 MGHRA and CDR2 YSYEKL. CDR3 nucleotide sequence: TGCGCCAGCAGCCAAGGGGCAGGGAATACAGATACGCAGTATTGT. The encoded protein is CASSQGAGNTDTQYC.

The CDR3 coding sequence is TGTGCCAGCAGCTTAGGTCCGCGAGGCCCCCCCGTTGAGCAGTTCTTC. Encoded protein: CASSLGPRGPPVEQFF. The rearrangement joins TRBV7-8 to TRBJ2-1; D is unresolved. Germline loops: CDR1 SGHVS, CDR2 FQNEAQ. The ends were cut back, 1 base at V and 9 bases at J, with 19 bases in the middle. This CDR3 is built from 16 residues.

This clonotype was observed a few times. The V gene is TRBV29-1, the J gene TRBJ2-1, with a weak D call TRBD2 (5 bases). The CDR3 loop spans 15 amino acids. V gave up 6 bases and J gave up 0 bases, with 15 bases separating them. Per germline, CDR1 SQVTM and CDR2 ANQGSEA. CDR3 sequence (DNA): TGCAGCGTAGAACCGTCGGGGAGCTCCTACAATGAGCAGTTCTTC. It encodes CSVEPSGSSYNEQFF.

About this clonotype: This sequence may be a read error, since a much larger clone differs from it by one base. The gene calls are TRBV4-1 and TRBJ1-5, with D unresolved. Germline assignment: CDR1 MGHRA and CDR2 YSYEKL. CDR3 size: 15 residues. CDR3 loop: CASGQDSAAGQPQHF. In DNA, the CDR3 is TGCGCCAGCGGCCAAGATAGTGCAGCGGGACAGCCCCAGCATTTT.

The sample holds a few counts of this clonotype. V is TRBV29-1 and J is TRBJ2-1; D remains ambiguous. This CDR3 comprises 13 residues. CDR1 and CDR2 (germline): SQVTM, ANQGSEA. The ends were cut back, 0 bases at V and 7 bases at J, with 10 bases in the middle. The CDR3 loop is CSVEEARRNEQFF. The CDR3 bases are TGCAGCGTTGAAGAGGCTAGGCGGAATGAGCAGTTCTTC.

Worth noting for this clonotype: A much more abundant neighbour one base away suggests this may be a read error. The rearrangement links TRBV2 to TRBJ1-5; possibly TRBD1 for D (5 bases). V was pared by 4 bases and J by 2 bases, with 15 bases between. The length of the CDR3 is 16 residues. Germline V gene lookup returns CDR1 SNHLY and CDR2 FYNNEI. Here the CDR3 DNA reads TGTGCCAGCAGTGTCCTCCGCTTAGGGGGCAATCAGCCCCAGCATTTT. This translates into CASSVLRLGGNQPQHF. Supplemented by reference TRBV2 and TRBJ1-5, the full variable domain reads EPEVTQTPSHQVTQMGQEVILRCVPISNHLYFYWYRQILGQKVEFLVSFYNNEISEKSEIFDDQFSVERPDGSNFTLKIRSTKLEDSAMYFCASSVLRLGGNQPQHFGDGTRLSIL.

Only a few counts were recorded for this clonotype. The chain couples TRBV4-1 to TRBJ2-5; D ambiguous. The CDR3 is 15 amino acids. From germline, CDR1 is MGHRA and CDR2 YSYEKL. V lost 0 bases and J lost 3, with 11 bases in between. The CDR3 sequence: CASSQEPGLKETQYF. The CDR3 coding sequence is TGCGCCAGCAGCCAAGAGCCCGGGCTAAAAGAGACCCAGTACTTC.

This clonotype has a handful of counts. The chain couples TRBV12-3 or TRBV12-4 to TRBJ1-4; D perhaps matches TRBD1 (5 bases). Trimming cost V 2 bases and J 1 base, with 26 bases left between them. This CDR3 is 21 amino acids long. Here the CDR3 DNA reads TGTGCCAGCAGTTTATTTTACAGAAAGCCGGAGGGGACGCGAACTAATGAAAAACTGTTTTTT. It translates to CASSLFYRKPEGTRTNEKLFF.

Ten or more counts support this clonotype. This rearrangement joins TRBV7-6 to TRBJ1-5; unclear D gene. Per the germline V gene, CDR1 is SGHVS and CDR2 is FNYEAQ. Trimming removed 0 bases from V and 1 base from J, with 4 bases in between. This CDR3 spans 14 amino acids. The CDR3 here is CASSLAGSNQPQHF. As DNA, the CDR3 is TGTGCCAGCAGCTTAGCTGGAAGCAATCAGCCCCAGCATTTT.

The CDR3 region has the DNA TGTGCCAGCAGAGCCCGTGCAGGGGAGCTGTTTTTT. Protein: CASRARAGELFF. This sequence joins TRBV27 and TRBJ2-2; unclear D gene. The V gene lost 6 bases and the J gene lost 8 bases, with 10 bases spanning the gap. This CDR3 is built from 12 residues. The V gene's germline CDR1 is MNHEY and CDR2 SMNVEV (reference sequence).

As concerns this clonotype: A read error may be the cause here, since a much bigger clone is one base away. The CDR3 region is CASQGASEKLFF. CDR3 nucleotide sequence: TGTGCCAGCCAGGGGGCTAGTGAAAAACTGTTTTTT. The chain is built from TRBV7-6 and TRBJ1-4; 8 positions match TRBD1. Germline-derived CDR1 and CDR2 are SGHVS and FNYEAQ. V gave up 8 bases and J gave up 7 bases; unmatched junction bases: 3. The CDR3 has 12 amino acids. Using reference TRBV7-6 and TRBJ1-4 for the parts outside the CDR3, the full variable domain is GAGVSQSPRYKVTKRGQDVALRCDPISGHVSLYWYRQALGQGPEFLTYFNYEAQQDKSGLPNDRFSAERPEGSISTLTIQRTEQRDSAMYRCASQGASEKLFFGSGTQLSVL.

A few counts support this clonotype. The chain recombines TRBV11-2 with TRBJ2-3; the match to TRBD2 covers 7 bases. CDR1 and CDR2 from the germline V gene are SGHAT and FQNNGV. The CDR3 sequence is 17 residues long. V lost 1 base, J lost 0 bases, and 7 bases stayed unmatched. The CDR3 DNA sequence: TGTGCCAGCAGCTTAGTCGGGTTTAGCGGGAGCACAGATACGCAGTATTTT. Translating it yields CASSLVGFSGSTDTQYF.